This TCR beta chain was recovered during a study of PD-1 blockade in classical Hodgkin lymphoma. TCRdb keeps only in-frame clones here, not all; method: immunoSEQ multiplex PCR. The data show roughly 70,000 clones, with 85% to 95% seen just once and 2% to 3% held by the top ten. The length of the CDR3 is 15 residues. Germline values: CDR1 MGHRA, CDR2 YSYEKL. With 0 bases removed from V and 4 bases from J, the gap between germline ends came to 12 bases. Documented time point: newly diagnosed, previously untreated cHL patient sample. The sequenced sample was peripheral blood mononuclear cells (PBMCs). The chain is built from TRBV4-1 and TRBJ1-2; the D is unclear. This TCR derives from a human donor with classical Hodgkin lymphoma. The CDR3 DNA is TGCGCCAGCAGCCAAGAATGGGGAGGAAGCTATGGCTACACCTTC. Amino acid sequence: CASSQEWGGSYGYTF.